These 9 T cell receptor beta chains were sequenced from one sample in a study of blood T cell repertoires in COVID-19. Sequenced by immunoSEQ multiplex PCR; TCRdb stores in-frame clones only, minus some. The data hold approximately 290,000 clones, with over 75% observed a single time. The material sequenced was PBMCs or T cells enriched from blood (not recorded which). These TCRs come from a woman in her 30s who had recovered from COVID-19.

This clone was observed a handful of times. Here the CDR3 reads CASSLGRSSGNTIYF. The CDR3 coding sequence is TGTGCCAGCAGTTTGGGCAGAAGCTCTGGAAACACCATATATTTT. The chain links TRBV28 to TRBJ1-3; D gene uncertain. The CDR3 consists of 15 residues. Germline V gene lookup returns CDR1 MDHEN and CDR2 SYDVKM. V was cut by 3 bases and J by 0 bases, with 9 bases left in between.

The rearrangement links TRBV2 to TRBJ1-5; D perhaps matches TRBD1 (5 bases). The CDR3 has 12 amino acids. Germline loops: CDR1 SNHLY, CDR2 FYNNEI. With 10 bases removed from V and 4 bases from J, the gap between germline ends came to 11 bases. CDR3 loop: CATQGRNQPQHF. In DNA, the CDR3 is TGTGCCACGCAGGGAAGGAATCAGCCCCAGCATTTT.

J is TRBJ2-1 and V is TRBV19, with D possibly TRBD1 on 6 matching bases. V was clipped by 10 bases and J by 5 bases, with 18 bases between them. The CDR3 sequence is 14 residues long. The germline V gene has CDR1 LNHDA and CDR2 SQIVND (reference sequence). CDR3 nucleotides: TGTGCCACATCCTCGTGGGGGCTGAACAATGAGCAGTTCTTC. It specifies CATSSWGLNNEQFF.

The chain carries TRBV24-1 and TRBJ2-6; D gene uncertain. The germline gives CDR1 KGHDR, CDR2 SFDVKD. This CDR3 spans 14 amino acids. The ends were cut back, 4 bases at V and 0 bases at J, with 3 bases in the middle. CDR3 region: CATSDGSGANVLTF. CDR3 in DNA: TGTGCCACCAGTGACGGCTCTGGGGCCAACGTCCTGACTTTC.

The V gene is TRBV10-3, the J gene TRBJ2-7; 9 bases are shared with TRBD2. The CDR3 contains 15 residues. V gave up 5 bases and J gave up 0 bases; unmatched junction bases: 5. CDR1 and CDR2 (germline): ENHRY, SYGVKD. This chain's CDR3 is CAISNEREASYEQYF. The CDR3 nucleotides read TGTGCCATCAGTAATGAGCGGGAGGCCTCCTACGAGCAGTACTTC.

The chain employs TRBV27 and TRBJ2-2; 9 positions match TRBD1. Trimming removed 4 bases from V and 2 bases from J; junction bases left unmatched: 5. There are 16 residues in the CDR3. Germline CDR1 reads MNHEY; CDR2 reads SMNVEV (reference sequence). The CDR3 spells CASSSPGQGNTGELFF. As DNA, the CDR3 is TGTGCCAGCAGTTCCCCGGGACAGGGTAACACCGGGGAGCTGTTTTTT.

This sequence joins TRBV10-3 and TRBJ1-1, with D perhaps TRBD1 (6 bases). The CDR3 sequence is 15 residues long. The germline CDR1 and CDR2 sequences are ENHRY and SYGVKD. Between the trimmed V and J ends, which lost 8 bases and 4 bases, there was a span of 20 bases. CDR3 residues: CAIGESGTRTTEAFF. CDR3 DNA sequence: TGTGCCATCGGCGAATCTGGGACAAGGACCACTGAAGCTTTCTTT.

This clone appeared a few times. The chain links TRBV29-1 to TRBJ2-7; possible D gene TRBD1, 5 bases. Trimming pared 4 bases from V and 4 bases from J, leaving 14 bases between. The CDR3 spans 13 residues. The germline gives CDR1 SQVTM, CDR2 ANQGSEA. In DNA form, the CDR3 reads TGCAGCGTTGCAAGGGGTCGGATATACGAGCAGTACTTC. Translating it yields CSVARGRIYEQYF.

The chain combines TRBV4-2 with TRBJ2-3; 9 nucleotides agree with TRBD2. CDR1 LGHNA and CDR2 YNFKEQ come from the germline V gene. This CDR3 region has 17 residues. V lost 2 bases to trimming and J lost 2 bases; unmatched junction nucleotides: 8. CDR3 DNA sequence: TGTGCCAGCAGCCAAAATGGGGCTAGCGGGGACACAGATACGCAGTATTTT. Translation: CASSQNGASGDTDTQYF.